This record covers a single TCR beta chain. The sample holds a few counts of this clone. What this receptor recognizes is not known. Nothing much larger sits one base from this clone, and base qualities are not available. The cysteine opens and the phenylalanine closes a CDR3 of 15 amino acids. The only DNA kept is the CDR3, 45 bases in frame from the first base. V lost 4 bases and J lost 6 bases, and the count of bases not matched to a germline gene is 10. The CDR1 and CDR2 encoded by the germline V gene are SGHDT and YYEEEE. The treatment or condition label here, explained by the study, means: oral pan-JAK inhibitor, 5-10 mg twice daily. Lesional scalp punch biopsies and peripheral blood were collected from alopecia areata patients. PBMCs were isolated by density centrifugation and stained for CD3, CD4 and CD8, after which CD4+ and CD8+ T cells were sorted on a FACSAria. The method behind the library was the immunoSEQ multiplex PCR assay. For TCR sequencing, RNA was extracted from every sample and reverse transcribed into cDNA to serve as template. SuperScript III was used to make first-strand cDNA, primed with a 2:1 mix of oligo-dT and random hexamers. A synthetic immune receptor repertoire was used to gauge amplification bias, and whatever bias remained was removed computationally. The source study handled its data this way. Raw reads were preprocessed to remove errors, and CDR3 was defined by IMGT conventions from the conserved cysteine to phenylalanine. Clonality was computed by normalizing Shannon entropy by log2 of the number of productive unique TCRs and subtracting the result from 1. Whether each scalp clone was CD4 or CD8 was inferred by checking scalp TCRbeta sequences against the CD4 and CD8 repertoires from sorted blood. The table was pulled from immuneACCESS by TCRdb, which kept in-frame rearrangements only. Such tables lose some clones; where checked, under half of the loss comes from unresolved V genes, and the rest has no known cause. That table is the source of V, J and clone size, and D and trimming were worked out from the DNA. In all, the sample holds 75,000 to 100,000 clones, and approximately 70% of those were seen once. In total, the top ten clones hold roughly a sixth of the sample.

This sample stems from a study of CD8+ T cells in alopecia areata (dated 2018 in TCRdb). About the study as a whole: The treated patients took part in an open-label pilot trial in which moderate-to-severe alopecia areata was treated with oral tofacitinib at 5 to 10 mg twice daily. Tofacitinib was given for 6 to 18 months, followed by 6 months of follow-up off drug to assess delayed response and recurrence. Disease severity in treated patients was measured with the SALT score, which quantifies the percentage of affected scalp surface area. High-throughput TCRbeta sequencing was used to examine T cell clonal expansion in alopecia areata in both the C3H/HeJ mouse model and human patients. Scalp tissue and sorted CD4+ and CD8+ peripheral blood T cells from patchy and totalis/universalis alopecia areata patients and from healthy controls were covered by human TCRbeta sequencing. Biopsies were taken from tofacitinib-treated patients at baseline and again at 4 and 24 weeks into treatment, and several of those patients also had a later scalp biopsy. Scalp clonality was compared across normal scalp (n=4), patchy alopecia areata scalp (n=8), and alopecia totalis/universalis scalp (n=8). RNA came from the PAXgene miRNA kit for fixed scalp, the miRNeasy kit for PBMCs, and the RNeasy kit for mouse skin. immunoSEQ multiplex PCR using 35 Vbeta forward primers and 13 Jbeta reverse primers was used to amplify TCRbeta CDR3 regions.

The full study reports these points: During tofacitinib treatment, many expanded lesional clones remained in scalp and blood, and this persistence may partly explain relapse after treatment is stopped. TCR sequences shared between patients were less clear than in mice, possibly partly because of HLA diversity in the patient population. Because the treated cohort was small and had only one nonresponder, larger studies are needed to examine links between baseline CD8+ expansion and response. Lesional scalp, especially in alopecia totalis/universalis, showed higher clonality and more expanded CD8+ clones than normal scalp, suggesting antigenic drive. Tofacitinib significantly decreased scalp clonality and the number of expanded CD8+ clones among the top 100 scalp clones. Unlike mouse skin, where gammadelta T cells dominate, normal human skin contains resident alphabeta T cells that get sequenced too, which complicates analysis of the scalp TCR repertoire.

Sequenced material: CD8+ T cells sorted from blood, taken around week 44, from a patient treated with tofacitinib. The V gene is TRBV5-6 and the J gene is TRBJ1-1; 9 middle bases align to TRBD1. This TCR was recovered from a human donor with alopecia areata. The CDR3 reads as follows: CASSAPGQGLPEAFF. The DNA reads TGTGCCAGCAGCGCGCCGGGACAGGGACTTCCTGAAGCTTTCTTT. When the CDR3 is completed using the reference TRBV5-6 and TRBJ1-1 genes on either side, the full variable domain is DAGVTQSPTHLIKTRGQQVTLRCSPKSGHDTVSWYQQALGQGPQFIFQYYEEEERQRGNFPDRFSGHQFPNYSSELNVNALLLGDSALYLCASSAPGQGLPEAFFGQGTRLTVV.